The rows below give T cell receptor beta chains drawn from one sample of a study of control samples from healthy donors and cancer patients. Sequencing used immunoSEQ multiplex PCR; TCRdb keeps in-frame clones, though not all of them. The sample records about 180,000 clones, around 91% being singletons. Sequences were obtained from blood. Source of these receptors: a woman in her 50s in good health. Each CDR3 is given with its conserved first and last residue. A D gene is named only where the DNA matches it firmly. Clone sizes are given selectively: once, few, many, or a class where the clone is expanded.

len	abundance	d_gene	v_gene	j_gene	CDR3nt	CDR3aa
16	once	TRBD1	TRBV10-3	TRBJ1-1	TGTGCCATCCAAACAGGGGGCTCATCCTTGAACACTGAAGCTTTCTTT	CAIQTGGSSLNTEAFF
14	once	.	TRBV19	TRBJ1-1	TGTGCCAGTAGTACTCCAGGGGTTAACACTGAAGCTTTCTTT	CASSTPGVNTEAFF
12	few	.	TRBV6-6	TRBJ2-1	TGTGCCAGCAGCCGACCCTACAATGAGCAGTTCTTC	CASSRPYNEQFF
15	.	.	TRBV21-1	TRBJ1-1	TGTGCCAGCAGCAAAGGGGGGGGCATGAACACTGAAGCTTTCTTT	CASSKGGGMNTEAFF
13	.	TRBD1	TRBV6-5	TRBJ1-2	TGTGCCAGCAGAAAACAGGGGACCCATGGCTACACCTTC	CASRKQGTHGYTF
15	once	.	TRBV15	TRBJ2-7	TGTGCCACCACCAGGGCCCCGACAGAGGATTACGAGCAGTACTTC	CATTRAPTEDYEQYF
15	.	TRBD1	TRBV5-4	TRBJ2-1	TGTGCCAGCAGCTTAGACAGGGGACTTTACAATGAGCAGTTCTTC	CASSLDRGLYNEQFF
13	.	.	TRBV2	TRBJ1-2	TGTGCCAGCAGCGAAGACAGGATTCAGGGCTACACCTTC	CASSEDRIQGYTF
15	.	TRBD1	TRBV30	TRBJ1-4	TGTGCCTGGAGTGTACAGGCAGGGGGAAATGAAAAACTGTTTTTT	CAWSVQAGGNEKLFF
11	.	TRBD2	TRBV29-1	TRBJ2-7	TGCAGCGTAGGGGAGGGCTACGAGCAGTACTTC	CSVGEGYEQYF
18	.	.	TRBV3-1/TRBV3-2	TRBJ2-3	TGTGCCAGCAGCCAAGCGGCGGTTATTACAGGGTACCCAGATACGCAGTATTTT	CASSQAAVITGYPDTQYF
15	.	.	TRBV27	TRBJ1-3	TGTGCCAGCAGTTTAGTCGGAACCTCTGGAAACACCATATATTTT	CASSLVGTSGNTIYF
15	.	.	TRBV19	TRBJ1-2	TGTGCCAGTATGGGGGTTGGGGGTACTCCGCGCCGCTACACCTTC	CASMGVGGTPRRYTF
13	.	.	TRBV4-1	TRBJ2-3	TGCGCCAGCAGCCCGACGGGAGCTGATACGCAGTATTTT	CASSPTGADTQYF
12	.	.	TRBV28	TRBJ2-7	TGTGCCAGCAGTTTGCGCGTGTACGAGCAGTACTTC	CASSLRVYEQYF
13	.	.	TRBV6-6	TRBJ2-7	TGTGCCAGCAGCCCCACCCTCAACTACGAGCAGTACTTC	CASSPTLNYEQYF
17	.	TRBD2	TRBV7-9	TRBJ2-3	TGTGCCAGCAGCTTAGGGCTAGCGGGAGGCCGCACAGATACGCAGTATTTT	CASSLGLAGGRTDTQYF
12	many	.	TRBV19	TRBJ1-5	TGTGCCAGTTCGATCAGGGATCAGCCCCAGCATTTT	CASSIRDQPQHF
15	few	.	TRBV30	TRBJ1-1	TGTGCCTGGATGGGGGCAGGCATCCAGGGTACTGAAGCTTTCTTT	CAWMGAGIQGTEAFF
17	.	.	TRBV28	TRBJ2-7	TGTGCCAGCAGTTTATCTATCACCAGGGTAGGGCCCTACGAGCAGTACTTC	CASSLSITRVGPYEQYF
17	.	.	TRBV27	TRBJ1-1	TGTGCCAGCAAGGGTCGACAGGATCGCCGCATGAACACTGAAGCTTTCTTT	CASKGRQDRRMNTEAFF
15	.	TRBD2	TRBV7-3	TRBJ2-1	TGTGCCAGCAGCTTATTGGCTAGCGGGGGGTATGAGCAGTTCTTC	CASSLLASGGYEQFF
15	.	.	TRBV6-6	TRBJ1-5	TGTGCCAGCAGTTACGGAGGGGGGCTGGGACAGCCCCAGCATTTT	CASSYGGGLGQPQHF